The rows below give T cell receptor beta chains drawn from one sample of a study of human T cells and chemical hapten exposure. Each CDR3 protein gets one entry after TCRdb re-called the RACE reads with MiXCR. The table shows 350,000 to 450,000 distinct CDR3 sequences, with 5.1% occurring only once. The sample was whole blood, taken in connection with sensitization to the hapten diphenylcyclopropenone (DPC). The receptors come from a woman in her fifties or sixties with alopecia areata. Some clones in this sample may be carry-over from other donors' samples. The CDR3 runs from the conserved cysteine through the conserved F or W. The D gene is left open where the match is weak. Clone size is not always given. Where it is, it says once, few, many or a class for expanded clones.

clone_size j_call v_call d_call cdr3_nt cdr3_aa
- TRBJ2-5 TRBV9 TRBD2 TGTGCCAGCAGCGTAGGGGCCGGGACTAGCGGGAAAGAGACCCAGTACTTC CASSVGAGTSGKETQYF
many TRBJ2-3 TRBV5-4 TRBD2 TGTGCCAGCAGACCGAGCGGGGGGCATAGAGATACGCAGTATTTT CASRPSGGHRDTQYF
few TRBJ1-1 TRBV2 - TGTGCCAGCAGTGAGTCCGGGAACACTGAAGCTTTCTTT CASSESGNTEAFF
- TRBJ2-5 TRBV7-8 - TGTGCCAGCAGCTTAGGAGTAGCGCCCCAAGAGACCCAGTACTTC CASSLGVAPQETQYF
few TRBJ2-6 TRBV12-3/TRBV12-4 - TGTGCCAGCAGTTCCCCCGGGACGGCCGGCTCCAACGTCCTGACTTTC CASSSPGTAGSNVLTF
- TRBJ2-3 TRBV2 TRBD1 TGTGCCAGCAGTACACAGGGGGCTAAAACAGATACGCAGTATTTT CASSTQGAKTDTQYF
many TRBJ2-7 TRBV4-2 TRBD2 TGTGCCAGCAGCCAATTCCAACCTAGCGGGAGTTACGAGCAGTACTTC CASSQFQPSGSYEQYF
few TRBJ1-6 TRBV12-3/TRBV12-4 TRBD1 TGTGCCACCCGACCCGGGACAGATAATTCACCCCTCCACTTT CATRPGTDNSPLHF
many TRBJ2-6 TRBV29-1 - TGCAGCGCTGAGGCCGCTGGGGTCCTGACTTTC CSAEAAGVLTF
many TRBJ1-1 TRBV20-1 - TGCAGTGCCATGAAGGCGGGAGTTGACACTGAAGCTTTCTTT CSAMKAGVDTEAFF
- TRBJ1-2 TRBV27 TRBD1 TGTGCCAGCAGTATGACAGGGACCAACTATGGCTACACCTTC CASSMTGTNYGYTF
many TRBJ2-1 TRBV19 TRBD2 TGTGCCAGTAGTATCGGCGGCGGGGGGGACTACAATGAGCAGTTCTTC CASSIGGGGDYNEQFF
many TRBJ2-1 TRBV27 TRBD2 TGTGCCAGCATTGGCCCCTCAAGCGGGGGGATTAGCTCCTACAATGAGCAGTTCTTC CASIGPSSGGISSYNEQFF